This entry describes one TCR beta chain. The sample belongs to a study of control samples from healthy donors and cancer patients. Trimming removed 0 bases from V and 10 bases from J, with 15 bases in between. The CDR3 extends over 14 amino acids. CDR1 is SGHNT and CDR2 is YYREEE in the germline V gene (reference sequence). The data were produced by immunoSEQ multiplex PCR, yet TCRdb's version contains in-frame clones alone and is incomplete. This sample yields tens of thousands of clones, of which approximately 84% are seen a single time; more than 30% belongs to the top ten. The TCR sequence derives from a man between 65 and 85 years old with lung cancer. This chain connects TRBV5-4 to TRBJ2-3; no clear D. Sequencing was performed on PBMCs. The CDR3 sequence is CASSLAGPPSAQYF. For the CDR3, the DNA is TGTGCCAGCAGCTTGGCCGGGCCCCCCTCTGCGCAGTATTTT. Full variable domain (remainder filled in from reference TRBV5-4 and TRBJ2-3): ETGVTQSPTHLIKTRGQQVTLRCSSQSGHNTVSWYQQALGQGPQFIFQYYREEENGRGNFPPRFSGLQFPNYSSELNVNALELDDSALYLCASSLAGPPSAQYFGPGTRLTVL.